The next 3 T cell receptor beta chains were all read from a single sample in a study of T cell clones after liver transplantation. Method: immunoSEQ multiplex PCR; TCRdb's copy keeps in-frame clones and lacks some. Of 93,000 or so clones in the sample, 84% were seen once. Material: CD4+ T cells from blood, obtained about 50 months after liver transplant. The receptor source for this set is a human patient who received a liver transplant. The graft donor may be the source of some T cells.

The J gene is TRBJ2-3, the V gene TRBV5-1; 8 nucleotides line up with TRBD1. In germline, CDR1 is SGHRS, CDR2 YFSETQ. J lost 6 bases, V lost 7 bases, and 7 bases had no gene match. The CDR3 loop spans 13 amino acids. The CDR3 DNA reads TGCGCCAGCTCCCGACAGGGGAGTGATACGCAGTATTTT. Translation: CASSRQGSDTQYF.

The chain is built from TRBV9 and TRBJ1-6; D may be TRBD1 (5 bases). This CDR3 has 14 amino acids. Trimming took off 5 bases at V and 9 bases at J, with 15 bases between the two ends. Germline lookup yields CDR1 SGDLS and CDR2 YYNGEE. Written as DNA, the CDR3 is TGTGCCAGCAGTCCAGGGCTAGGGTTTTCACCCCTCCACTTT. This encodes CASSPGLGFSPLHF.

The chain links TRBV5-1 to TRBJ1-4; 7 bases line up with TRBD1. Looked up from germline, CDR1 is SGHRS and CDR2 is YFSETQ. V lost 1 base to trimming and J lost 8 bases; unmatched junction nucleotides: 8. This CDR3 has 15 amino acids. CDR3 bases: TGCGCCAGCAGCTTGAGGGGGCGAGTAGAGGAAAAACTGTTTTTT. Its translation is CASSLRGRVEEKLFF.